These T cell receptor beta chains were read from a single sample in a study of blood T cell repertoires in COVID-19. Produced via immunoSEQ multiplex PCR; TCRdb's table is partial and in-frame only. The sample includes around 73,000 clones, around 82% seen only once; the top ten take around 27%. Specimen: peripheral blood. These receptors came from a human donor in a cohort sampled during active COVID-19. Both conserved end residues are part of each CDR3. The D gene is left open where the match is weak. The size of a clone is reported for some rows only, either as once, few or many, or as a class for expanded clones.

v_gene	d_gene	abundance	j_gene	CDR3aa	CDR3nt
TRBV9	TRBD2	.	TRBJ2-3	CASSVSGGARADTQYF	TGTGCCAGCAGCGTTAGCGGGGGGGCGAGGGCAGATACGCAGTATTTT
TRBV2	TRBD1	.	TRBJ1-2	CASLQGAGNGYTF	TGTGCCAGCCTCCAGGGGGCGGGCAATGGCTACACCTTC
TRBV6-2/TRBV6-3	TRBD1	once	TRBJ2-7	CASSHDSSGGALYEQYF	TGTGCCAGCAGTCACGACTCCTCAGGGGGCGCCCTCTACGAGCAGTACTTC
TRBV5-4	.	.	TRBJ2-5	CASTGGRGGVETQYF	TGTGCCAGCACCGGAGGGAGGGGGGGCGTGGAGACCCAGTACTTC
TRBV19	.	.	TRBJ1-4	CASSIARGAGEKLFF	TGTGCCAGTAGTATAGCCCGCGGGGCCGGTGAAAAACTGTTTTTT
TRBV5-1	TRBD1	.	TRBJ2-1	CASRGTGASGEQFF	TGCGCCAGCAGGGGGACAGGGGCCTCGGGTGAGCAGTTCTTC
TRBV7-6	TRBD1	.	TRBJ2-3	CASSLNRGLTDTQYF	TGTGCCAGCAGCTTAAACAGGGGGCTGACAGATACGCAGTATTTT
TRBV4-1	.	.	TRBJ2-7	CASSRRTDSSYEQYF	TGCGCCAGCAGCCGGCGGACAGACAGCTCCTACGAGCAGTACTTC
TRBV7-2	.	.	TRBJ2-1	CASNTQGLVTLDEQFF	TGTGCCAGCAACACCCAGGGACTGGTGACGTTGGATGAGCAGTTCTTC
TRBV14	TRBD1	.	TRBJ2-7	CASSPPLGTANSYEQYF	TGTGCCAGCAGCCCTCCCCTAGGGACAGCCAATTCCTACGAGCAGTACTTC
TRBV6-5	TRBD1	.	TRBJ1-4	CASSDRGATNEKLFF	TGTGCCAGCAGCGACAGGGGGGCAACTAATGAAAAACTGTTTTTT
TRBV12-3/TRBV12-4	TRBD1	.	TRBJ1-2	CASSRTGLSYTF	TGTGCCAGCAGCCGGACAGGGCTGAGCTACACCTTC
TRBV5-8	.	.	TRBJ2-7	CASSRAQGSYEQYF	TGTGCCAGCTCCCGCGCGCAGGGCTCCTACGAGCAGTACTTC
TRBV6-5	.	.	TRBJ2-1	CAGGVALWDEQFF	TGTGCCGGCGGGGTAGCCCTCTGGGATGAGCAGTTCTTC
TRBV3-1/TRBV3-2	TRBD2	.	TRBJ2-1	CVSSRSGGNEQFF	TGTGTCAGCAGCCGCTCGGGGGGCAATGAGCAGTTCTTC
TRBV9	.	.	TRBJ2-5	CASSVGGTGETQYF	TGTGCCAGCAGCGTAGGCGGGACGGGAGAGACCCAGTACTTC
TRBV5-4	.	.	TRBJ1-2	CASSESAGGFYGYTF	TGTGCCAGCAGCGAGTCGGCGGGGGGCTTCTATGGCTACACCTTC
TRBV18	TRBD1	.	TRBJ1-4	CASSPSPGQGATNEKLFF	TGTGCCAGCTCACCATCTCCGGGACAGGGAGCAACTAATGAAAAACTGTTTTTT
TRBV27	.	.	TRBJ1-4	CASRAVRQSNEKLFF	TGTGCCAGCAGGGCCGTGAGGCAGTCTAATGAAAAACTGTTTTTT
TRBV29-1	.	.	TRBJ2-5	CSAGEAGQYF	TGCAGCGCAGGAGAGGCGGGCCAGTACTTC
TRBV10-3	TRBD1	.	TRBJ2-7	CAIRGTGGAYEQYF	TGTGCCATCAGGGGGACAGGGGGGGCCTACGAGCAGTACTTC
TRBV19	TRBD1	.	TRBJ1-5	CATSGTGGNQPQHF	TGTGCCACCTCCGGGACAGGGGGCAATCAGCCCCAGCATTTT
TRBV7-9	TRBD2	.	TRBJ2-1	CASSGAGDNEQFF	TGTGCCAGCAGCGGAGCGGGGGACAATGAGCAGTTCTTC
TRBV28	TRBD2	once	TRBJ2-2	CASSLSSGGAVGELFF	TGTGCCAGCAGTCTCTCTAGCGGGGGGGCTGTCGGGGAGCTGTTTTTT
TRBV27	TRBD1	.	TRBJ1-5	CANTTFFRDRGLLQPQHF	TGTGCCAACACAACGTTTTTCCGGGACAGGGGCCTACTCCAGCCCCAGCATTTT
TRBV21-1	.	.	TRBJ2-7	CASSPGRAESYEQYF	TGTGCCAGCAGCCCTGGGAGGGCAGAATCCTACGAGCAGTACTTC
TRBV15	.	.	TRBJ1-4	CATRGPGIYSLQGEKLFF	TGTGCCACCAGGGGCCCCGGAATCTACTCTCTTCAGGGCGAAAAACTGTTTTTT
TRBV7-8	TRBD1	once	TRBJ1-6	CASSFHRDRVDSPLHF	TGTGCCAGCAGCTTCCACCGGGACAGGGTTGATTCACCCCTCCACTTT
TRBV7-7	.	few	TRBJ1-5	CASSSTENQPQHF	TGTGCCAGCAGCTCGACAGAGAATCAGCCCCAGCATTTT
TRBV6-5	TRBD1	.	TRBJ1-2	CASSTDRVQSLGYTF	TGTGCCAGCAGTACGGACAGGGTTCAGTCGCTTGGCTACACCTTC
TRBV19	.	.	TRBJ2-4	CASSTGGDAKNIQYF	TGTGCCAGTAGTACTGGGGGCGATGCCAAAAACATTCAGTACTTC
TRBV7-2	.	.	TRBJ2-3	CASTSVTGSTDTQYF	TGTGCCAGCACCTCCGTTACAGGGAGTACAGATACGCAGTATTTT
TRBV19	TRBD1	.	TRBJ1-5	CASKRQGWGGRAQHF	TGTGCCAGTAAAAGACAGGGGTGGGGTGGTAGGGCCCAGCATTTT
TRBV24-1	.	.	TRBJ2-2	CATSDPGHGGSGELFF	TGTGCCACCAGTGACCCGGGACACGGCGGGTCCGGGGAGCTGTTTTTT
TRBV4-1	.	.	TRBJ2-3	CASSQENYSTDTQYF	TGCGCCAGCAGCCAAGAAAACTACAGCACAGATACGCAGTATTTT
TRBV9	TRBD2	.	TRBJ2-3	CASSAGLAGSTDTQYF	TGTGCCAGCAGCGCTGGACTAGCGGGGAGCACAGATACGCAGTATTTT
TRBV9	.	.	TRBJ2-5	CASSGGTVPQETQYF	TGTGCCAGCAGCGGAGGGACTGTACCTCAAGAGACCCAGTACTTC
TRBV21-1	.	.	TRBJ1-4	CASSKKNARGTAEKLFF	TGTGCCAGCAGCAAAAAAAATGCCCGTGGGACAGCCGAAAAACTGTTTTTT
TRBV7-6	TRBD2	.	TRBJ2-1	CASSYQAGIYNEQFF	TGTGCCAGCAGCTACCAAGCGGGGATTTACAATGAGCAGTTCTTC
TRBV5-1	TRBD2	once	TRBJ2-1	CASSFFPLAEGTDEQFF	TGCGCCAGCAGCTTTTTTCCTCTAGCGGAGGGTACTGATGAGCAGTTCTTC
TRBV4-3	.	.	TRBJ1-6	CASSQGRGGNSPLHF	TGCGCCAGCAGCCAAGGGAGAGGGGGTAATTCACCCCTCCACTTT
TRBV28	TRBD1	once	TRBJ1-5	CASSPGTGSSNQPQHF	TGTGCCAGCAGTCCCGGGACAGGGTCTAGCAATCAGCCCCAGCATTTT
TRBV5-6	TRBD1	.	TRBJ2-3	CASSPRGFHTDTQYF	TGTGCCAGCAGCCCCAGGGGGTTCCACACAGATACGCAGTATTTT
TRBV27	TRBD2	.	TRBJ2-1	CASSAIASGGGNEQFF	TGTGCCAGCAGTGCTATTGCTAGCGGGGGAGGGAATGAGCAGTTCTTC
TRBV6-5	.	.	TRBJ2-2	CASSLTSANTGELFF	TGTGCCAGCAGCTTGACAAGTGCCAACACCGGGGAGCTGTTTTTT
TRBV5-1	TRBD1	.	TRBJ1-5	CASSLTGGSNQPQHF	TGCGCCAGCAGCCTGACAGGGGGAAGCAATCAGCCCCAGCATTTT
TRBV7-2	TRBD1	.	TRBJ1-5	CASSLAREGGSPQHF	TGTGCCAGCAGCTTAGCGCGGGAAGGGGGCTCGCCCCAGCATTTT
TRBV19	.	.	TRBJ2-7	CASSNPRAGGRREQYF	TGTGCCAGTAGTAACCCTCGGGCAGGGGGGCGGAGAGAGCAGTACTTC
TRBV5-1	TRBD2	.	TRBJ2-5	CASSITGTSGETQYF	TGCGCCAGCAGCATTACCGGGACTAGCGGGGAGACCCAGTACTTC
TRBV6-6	.	.	TRBJ2-7	CASSLLPGSTYEQYF	TGTGCCAGCAGTCTACTTCCCGGGTCTACCTACGAGCAGTACTTC
TRBV7-9	TRBD1	.	TRBJ1-4	CASSPGQGPANEKLFF	TGTGCCAGCAGCCCGGGACAGGGGCCGGCTAATGAAAAACTGTTTTTT
TRBV6-5	.	.	TRBJ1-5	CASAGSEGYSQPQHF	TGTGCCAGTGCCGGTAGTGAGGGCTATAGTCAGCCCCAGCATTTT
TRBV3-1/TRBV3-2	.	.	TRBJ1-1	CASSQVGAQAFF	TGTGCCAGCAGCCAGGTTGGGGCGCAAGCTTTCTTT
TRBV6-5	TRBD1	.	TRBJ1-5	CASSTTGGRQPQHF	TGTGCCAGCAGTACGACAGGGGGCAGACAGCCCCAGCATTTT
TRBV28	TRBD2	few	TRBJ2-6	CASRGGDYSGANVLTF	TGTGCCAGCAGAGGAGGGGACTACTCTGGGGCCAACGTCCTGACTTTC